These T cell receptor beta chains were read from a single sample in a study of Ad26.COV2.S vaccination and SARS-CoV-2 variants. Sequencing used immunoSEQ multiplex PCR; TCRdb keeps in-frame clones, though not all of them. The sample has more than 300,000 clones, approximately 86% seen once. The sequencing here drew on peripheral blood, taken in a trial of Ad26.COV2.S vaccine versus placebo. These receptors originate from a person aged 18-60 years who received the Ad26.COV2.S COVID-19 vaccine or a placebo. CDR3s include the opening cysteine and the closing phenylalanine or tryptophan. D genes are given only for firm matches.

D gene	V gene	J gene	CDR3 DNA	CDR3 protein
TRBD1	TRBV4-3	TRBJ1-1	TGCGCCAGCAGCCCCCAGGGACAGGGGGCTGGAACTGAAGCTTTCTTT	CASSPQGQGAGTEAFF
NA	TRBV7-2	TRBJ2-1	TGTGCCAGCACGGGACCGAACGGGGATGAGCAGTTCTTC	CASTGPNGDEQFF
TRBD2	TRBV9	TRBJ2-1	TGTGCCAGCAGCGTCGGACTAGCGGCAATGAAGCAGTTCTTC	CASSVGLAAMKQFF
TRBD2	TRBV3-1/TRBV3-2	TRBJ2-7	TGTGCCAGCAGCCAAGATCCAAGCGGGGTTGCGAGCCTCTACGAGCAGTACTTC	CASSQDPSGVASLYEQYF
TRBD2	TRBV3-1/TRBV3-2	TRBJ2-7	TGTGCCAGCAGGCGGGGGTCCGGGACTCGAGGCTACGAGCAGTACTTC	CASRRGSGTRGYEQYF
NA	TRBV23-1	TRBJ1-1	TGCGCCAGCAGTCAACAGGGTACGGTGAACACTGAAGCTTTCTTT	CASSQQGTVNTEAFF
NA	TRBV27	TRBJ2-2	TGTGCCAGCAGTCCCTCCAACCTACCGAACACCGGGGAGCTGTTTTTT	CASSPSNLPNTGELFF
TRBD2	TRBV6-2/TRBV6-3	TRBJ2-7	TGTGCCAGCAGTTATTCCCGGACTAGCGGACTCTACGAGCAGTACTTC	CASSYSRTSGLYEQYF
NA	TRBV19	TRBJ2-1	TGTGCCAGTAGTAGGGTCGCGGGACTTAACTTGCGCAATGAGCAGTTCTTC	CASSRVAGLNLRNEQFF
NA	TRBV19	TRBJ1-5	TGTGCCAGTAGTACTTCTCGGGGTCCCAATCAGCCCCAGCATTTT	CASSTSRGPNQPQHF
NA	TRBV19	TRBJ2-2	TGTGCCGGCTCGAAGGGGCCCGCGAACACCGGGGAGCTGTTTTTT	CAGSKGPANTGELFF